A single sample is the source of the 30 T cell receptor beta chains below, sequenced in a study of blood T cell repertoires in COVID-19. Measured with immunoSEQ multiplex PCR; TCRdb has only the in-frame clones, and not every one. The sample records 61,000 or so clones, 88% being singletons. Sample: peripheral blood. The origin of the receptors is an elderly woman with active COVID-19.

The genes are TRBV7-9 and TRBJ2-3; 12 positions match TRBD2. The CDR3 totals 16 residues. Germline trimming cut 5 bases from V and 4 bases from J; bases unmatched to any gene: 7. Germline-derived CDR1 and CDR2 are SEHNR and FQNEAQ (reference sequence). CDR3 amino acids: CASSLLAGGPADTQYF. CDR3 in DNA: TGTGCCAGCAGCCTACTAGCGGGGGGCCCCGCAGATACGCAGTATTTT.

This clone was seen once. The rearrangement uses TRBV7-8 and TRBJ2-5; TRBD1 matches at 11 bases. From germline, CDR1 is SGHVS and CDR2 FQNEAQ. This CDR3 contains 16 residues. The junction had 9 bases not matched to a gene; V was cut back by 5 bases and J by 4 bases. The CDR3 here is CASSPWTGGWGETQYF. In nucleotides, the CDR3 is TGTGCCAGCAGCCCCTGGACAGGGGGCTGGGGAGAGACCCAGTACTTC.

The V gene is TRBV30, the J gene TRBJ1-3; D gene unclear. Trimming shortened V by 4 bases and J by 0 bases, and 10 bases separated the two germline ends. CDR3 size: 14 residues. Germline V gives CDR1 GTSNPN, CDR2 SVGIG (reference sequence). The chain's CDR3 is CAWNFGGSGNTIYF. In DNA, the CDR3 is TGTGCCTGGAATTTTGGAGGCTCTGGAAACACCATATATTTT.

This rearrangement joins TRBV5-8 to TRBJ1-1, with D possibly TRBD1 on 5 matching bases. Germline lookup yields CDR1 SGHTS and CDR2 YDEGEE. V was cut by 0 bases and J by 8 bases, with 11 bases left in between. CDR3 size: 13 residues. CDR3 bases: TGTGCCAGCAGCTTGGTGTCCAGGGTAGAAGCTTTCTTT. Translating it yields CASSLVSRVEAFF.

V is TRBV15 and J is TRBJ1-4; no firm D call. Germline V gene sequence: CDR1 LNHNV, CDR2 YYDKDF (reference sequence). V was trimmed by 1 base and J by 8 bases, leaving 11 bases between them. The CDR3 covers 14 residues. CDR3 sequence: CATSRGRWREKLFF. CDR3 DNA sequence: TGTGCCACCAGCAGAGGTCGTTGGAGAGAAAAACTGTTTTTT.

The chain combines TRBV5-6 with TRBJ2-2, with D tentatively TRBD1 (5 bases). Germline CDR1 reads SGHDT; CDR2 reads YYEEEE. Trimming shortened V by 2 bases and J by 6 bases, and 8 bases separated the two germline ends. The CDR3 runs to 13 residues. CDR3 sequence reads: CASSFQGSGELFF. As DNA, the CDR3 is TGTGCCAGCAGCTTTCAGGGCTCCGGGGAGCTGTTTTTT.

The chain employs TRBV9 and TRBJ1-2; no firm D call. The CDR3 has 13 residues. Germline loops: CDR1 SGDLS, CDR2 YYNGEE. Trimming cost V 4 bases and J 2 bases, with 9 bases left between them. The CDR3 reads CASSPVSNYGYTF. CDR3 coding DNA: TGTGCCAGCAGCCCGGTCTCGAACTATGGCTACACCTTC.

The sample holds a few counts of this clone. This chain connects TRBV4-2 to TRBJ2-3; 7 bases line up with TRBD2. Germline CDR1 is LGHNA and CDR2 is YNFKEQ. The junction had 6 bases not matched to a gene; V was cut back by 0 bases and J by 0 bases. The CDR3 length is 17 residues. The CDR3 sequence is CASSQEPSGTSTDTQYF. Written as DNA, the CDR3 is TGTGCCAGCAGCCAAGAGCCAAGCGGGACTAGCACAGATACGCAGTATTTT.

This chain joins TRBV7-9 and TRBJ2-5, with D tentatively TRBD2 (5 bases). CDR1 and CDR2 (germline): SEHNR, FQNEAQ (reference sequence). V lost 1 base and J 5 bases, leaving 14 bases between the germline ends. This CDR3 has 15 amino acids. The CDR3 sequence is CASSLGDYIEETQYF. Here the CDR3 DNA reads TGTGCCAGCAGCTTAGGAGACTACATAGAGGAGACCCAGTACTTC.

The chain's CDR3 is CASSQLSGGEQFF. The CDR3 coding sequence is TGTGCCAGCAGCCAACTGAGCGGGGGGGAGCAGTTCTTC. J is TRBJ2-1 and V is TRBV3-1 (or the pseudogene TRBV3-2); 9 positions match TRBD2. There are 13 residues in the CDR3. J gave up 10 bases and V 2 bases, and 3 bases lay outside the gene matches. The germline V gene has CDR1 LGHDT and CDR2 YNNKEL (reference sequence).

This chain joins TRBV5-1 and TRBJ2-3; 7 nucleotides match TRBD1. V lost 6 bases and J lost 5; bases outside the gene matches: 6. The CDR3 consists of 13 residues. The germline gives CDR1 SGHRS, CDR2 YFSETQ. The CDR3 here is CASTLQGEDTQYF. The CDR3, as DNA: TGCGCCAGCACCCTTCAGGGGGAAGATACGCAGTATTTT. Based on the CDR3 plus reference TRBV5-1 and TRBJ2-3, the full variable domain is KAGVTQTPRYLIKTRGQQVTLSCSPISGHRSVSWYQQTPGQGLQFLFEYFSETQRNKGNFPGRFSGRQFSNSRSEMNVSTLELGDSALYLCASTLQGEDTQYFGPGTRLTVL.

The chain recombines TRBV6-4 with TRBJ2-1; D gene uncertain. Germline values: CDR1 MRHNA, CDR2 SNTAGT. V lost 0 bases to trimming and J lost 7 bases, with 7 bases between them. The CDR3 spans 13 residues. The CDR3 region has the DNA TGTGCCAGCAGTGACTCATGGAGAAATGAGCAGTTCTTC. This encodes CASSDSWRNEQFF.

The chain uses TRBV27 and TRBJ2-1; 10 positions match TRBD2. CDR1 is MNHEY, CDR2 SMNVEV, per germline (reference sequence). The CDR3 is 17 residues long. V lost 7 bases and J lost 6; bases outside the gene matches: 15. This CDR3 reads CASTKRTSGLGLNEQFF. As DNA, the CDR3 is TGTGCCAGCACCAAGAGGACTAGCGGTCTAGGCCTCAATGAGCAGTTCTTC.

This clone was found a few times. CDR3 sequence: CASSPSTSSNEQFF. The CDR3, as DNA: TGTGCCAGCAGTCCTTCGACTAGCAGCAATGAGCAGTTCTTC. V and J are TRBV6-5 and TRBJ2-1; TRBD2 agrees at 7 bases. CDR1 MNHEY and CDR2 SVGAGI come from the germline V gene. There are 14 residues in the CDR3. V trimming: 5 bases; J trimming: 6 bases; junction bases outside the gene matches: 7.

This sequence joins TRBV2 and TRBJ1-2; possibly TRBD1 for D (6 bases). CDR1 and CDR2 (germline): SNHLY, FYNNEI. V lost 5 bases and J 8 bases, leaving 21 bases between the germline ends. CDR3 length: 15 residues. CDR3 loop: CASSQIIQGSGGYTF. In DNA, the CDR3 is TGTGCCAGCAGTCAAATAATACAGGGATCGGGCGGCTACACCTTC.

The chain couples TRBV28 to TRBJ2-2; no firm D call. This CDR3 has 11 residues. From germline, CDR1 is MDHEN and CDR2 SYDVKM. V was cut by 5 bases and J by 9 bases, with 7 bases left in between. The DNA of the CDR3 is TGTGCCAGCAGTCAACTCAGGGAGCTGTTTTTT. Translation gives CASSQLRELFF.

CDR3 sequence: CASSTGTSGGPSTGELFF. The DNA of the CDR3 is TGCGCCAGCAGCACCGGGACTAGCGGGGGCCCCAGCACCGGGGAGCTGTTTTTT. J is TRBJ2-2 and V is TRBV5-1; 14 bases agree with TRBD2. Germline CDR1 and CDR2: SGHRS and YFSETQ. There are 18 residues in the CDR3. Trimming at V came to 4 bases and at J to 4 bases, leaving 9 bases not matched to a gene.

This clone was counted a single time. The chain couples TRBV4-1 to TRBJ2-2, with D possibly TRBD2 on 5 matching bases. The CDR3 consists of 18 residues. Trimming pared 1 base from V and 3 bases from J, leaving 18 bases between. Germline lookup yields CDR1 MGHRA and CDR2 YSYEKL. DNA of the CDR3: TGCGCCAGCAGCCAAGGCCCAGGCGGGCGGACCTACACCGGGGAGCTGTTTTTT. Translating it yields CASSQGPGGRTYTGELFF.

The chain combines TRBV10-3 with TRBJ2-7; 7 bases agree with TRBD2. V lost 7 bases to trimming and J lost 10 bases; unmatched junction nucleotides: 16. Germline V gene data show CDR1 as ENHRY and CDR2 as SYGVKD. This CDR3 has 14 residues. In nucleotides, the CDR3 is TGTGCCATCATGGTGAGGGAGGGTAGGTGGGAACAGTACTTC. Its protein product is CAIMVREGRWEQYF.

This chain connects TRBV3-1 (or the pseudogene TRBV3-2) to TRBJ2-5, with TRBD2 identical over 8 bases. The junction had 5 bases not matched to a gene; V was cut back by 1 base and J by 4 bases. Germline V CDR1 and CDR2: LGHDT, YNNKEL (reference sequence). The CDR3 is 15 residues long. CDR3 in DNA: TGTGCCAGCAGCCAAGGGCTAGCGGGTGGAGAGACCCAGTACTTC. Protein product: CASSQGLAGGETQYF.

This chain links TRBV28 with TRBJ1-2; 9 bases are a match to TRBD1. V lost 4 bases and J lost 5; bases outside the gene matches: 8. The V gene's germline CDR1 is MDHEN and CDR2 SYDVKM. CDR3 length: 15 amino acids. The chain's CDR3 is CASSSWTGARYGYTF. The CDR3 DNA follows: TGTGCCAGCAGTTCCTGGACAGGGGCGCGTTATGGCTACACCTTC.

The chain links TRBV7-8 to TRBJ2-1, with 7 bases lining up with TRBD1. V shed 3 bases and J 16 bases; nucleotides not matched to a gene: 6. Germline-derived CDR1 and CDR2 are SGHVS and FQNEAQ. The CDR3 sequence is 11 residues long. In nucleotides, the CDR3 is TGTGCCAGCAGCTTCGACAGGGTTCGCTTCTTC. Translated: CASSFDRVRFF.

The chain employs TRBV4-2 and TRBJ1-5; 9 bases line up with TRBD1. Germline V CDR1 and CDR2: LGHNA, YNFKEQ. The CDR3 loop spans 17 amino acids. Trimming removed 0 bases from V and 4 bases from J; junction bases left unmatched: 7. CDR3 sequence reads: CASSQDGGQGGNQPQHF. Here the CDR3 DNA reads TGTGCCAGCAGCCAAGATGGGGGACAGGGAGGGAATCAGCCCCAGCATTTT.

The chain uses TRBV6-1 and TRBJ2-1; 11 bases match TRBD2. The CDR3 contains 18 residues. Germline loops: CDR1 MNHNS, CDR2 SASEGT. V dropped 4 bases and J dropped 9; count of bases not matched to a gene: 17. The CDR3 spells CASSVFSASGGSAGEQFF. For the CDR3, the DNA is TGTGCCAGCAGTGTTTTCTCTGCTAGCGGGGGGAGTGCGGGTGAGCAGTTCTTC.

The chain carries TRBV7-2 and TRBJ1-1; TRBD1 might be the D (5 bases). This CDR3 spans 14 amino acids. V lost 6 bases, J lost 5 bases, and 16 bases lay in between. Germline V gene data show CDR1 as SGHTA and CDR2 as FQGNSA. The CDR3 here is CASSLWGRVTEAFF. In DNA, the CDR3 is TGTGCCAGCAGTCTCTGGGGCAGGGTAACTGAAGCTTTCTTT.

The chain employs TRBV5-1 and TRBJ2-1, with 9 bases fitting TRBD2. Germline CDR1 SGHRS, CDR2 YFSETQ. This CDR3 region has 17 residues. The V segment lost 0 bases and the J segment 9 bases; nucleotides outside the gene matches: 13. The CDR3 is CASSLGSLAGGLSEQFF. CDR3 bases: TGCGCCAGCAGCTTGGGGTCCCTCGCGGGGGGGCTTTCTGAGCAGTTCTTC. Drawing the rest from reference TRBV5-1 and TRBJ2-1, the complete variable domain is KAGVTQTPRYLIKTRGQQVTLSCSPISGHRSVSWYQQTPGQGLQFLFEYFSETQRNKGNFPGRFSGRQFSNSRSEMNVSTLELGDSALYLCASSLGSLAGGLSEQFFGPGTRLTVL.

The V gene is TRBV6-1, the J gene TRBJ2-2; TRBD2 might be the D (6 bases). V was trimmed by 3 bases and J by 6 bases, leaving 8 bases between them. The CDR3 spans 13 residues. Germline V lookup: CDR1 MNHNS, CDR2 SASEGT. The CDR3 region is CASSEWGAGELFF. The CDR3 DNA is TGTGCCAGCAGTGAGTGGGGGGCCGGGGAGCTGTTTTTT.

The V call is TRBV7-2, the J call TRBJ1-6; 10 bases match TRBD1. Germline CDR1 is SGHTA and CDR2 is FQGNSA. The CDR3 consists of 15 residues. V dropped 1 base and J dropped 9; count of bases not matched to a gene: 3. The CDR3 region is CASSLDGTGVSPLHF. CDR3 in DNA: TGTGCCAGCAGCTTAGATGGGACAGGGGTTTCACCCCTCCACTTT.

The chain recombines TRBV9 with TRBJ2-1; a possible D gene is TRBD2 (5 bases). The CDR3 sequence is 13 residues long. Germline V gene lookup returns CDR1 SGDLS and CDR2 YYNGEE. With 3 bases removed from V and 12 bases from J, the gap between germline ends came to 16 bases. CDR3 loop: CASSAFVGERQFF. The CDR3 DNA follows: TGTGCCAGCAGCGCGTTCGTCGGGGAGAGGCAGTTCTTC.

This chain connects TRBV5-4 to TRBJ2-3, with a tentative D call TRBD1 (5 bases). The CDR3 is made up of 15 amino acids. Deletions cut 0 bases from V and 1 base from J, with 9 bases between. Germline V gene data show CDR1 as SGHNT and CDR2 as YYREEE (reference sequence). For the CDR3, the DNA is TGTGCCAGCAGCTTGGCCGGCAGGGGCACAGATACGCAGTATTTT. Its translation is CASSLAGRGTDTQYF.